This T cell receptor beta chain was sequenced during a study of beta chain features in type 1 diabetes (dated 2018 in TCRdb). About the study as a whole: Mean age, gender distribution, total cell number and subset yield did not differ between patients and healthy donors. A total of 107,917,701 sorted cells were examined across all samples, and the number of cells per subset was strongly correlated with RNA yield. The study compared the TCRB repertoires of sorted circulating CD4+ T cell subsets in recently diagnosed type 1 diabetes patients with those in matched healthy donors. Whereas all 30 or so donors provided naive and central memory subsets, regulatory and stem cell-like memory subsets were isolated from just 8 patients and about 8 healthy donors. The full study reports these points: Shorter templates might be favored by PCR, yet because patient and control samples were amplified and corrected together, any such skew would affect both groups equally. Patients with type 1 diabetes made fewer insertions and deleted more nucleotides at VDJ recombination sites, implying thymic rearrangement abnormalities. In all four CD4+ subsets, TCRB CDR3 length was moderately but significantly shorter in type 1 diabetes patients. Because cDNA rather than genomic DNA was sequenced, highly expressing activated cells could have been over-represented, although no difference in activation and CD3 levels was found between groups. Naive, central memory and regulatory TCRB repertoires appeared to be more alike among patients than among healthy donors. Because small numbers of individuals were included in the HLA sub-analyses, any influence of HLA type on TCRB rearrangement was left unresolved.

This clone appeared a few times. What antigen it recognizes has not been identified. Within one base of it there is no much larger clone, and no base qualities were kept. Here V drops 1 base and J drops 1 base, and the junction holds 9 bases not matched to any gene. As encoded in the germline V gene, CDR1 is SGHDT while CDR2 is YYEEEE. The cysteine opens and the phenylalanine closes a CDR3 of 18 amino acids. CDR3 DNA is the only sequence kept; it has 54 bases, read in frame from the first base. Each donor gave one peripheral blood draw, approximately 100 mL on average, collected into heparinised tubes. Using a panel that included CD45RO, CCR7, CD25, CD127, CD95 and CD27, naive, central memory, regulatory and stem cell-like memory CD4+ T cells were sorted on a BD FACSAria II. A purity above 98% was achieved for all sorted populations. Right away, PBMCs were isolated by Lymphoprep density gradient centrifugation and were stained directly, with no culture step. So that batch effects would be minimized, each experiment stained and sorted samples in pairs, pairing one healthy donor with one patient.

The entire isolated RNA was reverse transcribed using the High Capacity cDNA Reverse Transcription Kit, and thus expressed TCRB transcripts were sequenced. Deep immunoSEQ sequencing was applied to naive, central memory and regulatory T cell samples, giving an average of about 3.8 million total reads per sample. Sorted cells were lysed in RLT buffer and RNA was extracted with DNase-treated RNeasy Micro or Mini kits, depending on cell number. Each cell subset was processed on its own to prevent cross-contamination, while patient and healthy donor samples were processed together. The immunoSEQ multiplex PCR was used to amplify TCRB sequences from cDNA, yielding 87-bp fragments that span the CDR3 region. The amplicons were sequenced using the Illumina HiSeq platform. From the authors' description of their analysis: PCR bias was computationally corrected using synthetic template baselines, reads within Hamming distance 2 were collapsed, and singletons that could not be merged were discarded. Reads were aligned against IMGT to assign V, D and J genes, CDR3 length and insertions or deletions at six rearrangement sites. Within each subset, clonotype counts were normalized to sorted cell number, and only after that were true diversity and Gini coefficients computed with the tcR R package. The overlap coefficient, calculated on TCRB nucleotide sequences, was used to quantify repertoire sharing. As a proxy for the pre-selection repertoire, out-of-frame TCRB sequences from naive cells were analyzed. This is the immuneACCESS table as TCRdb keeps it, with only in-frame sequences that have V and J called. A part of the clones is gone; compared with another copy, unresolved V genes explain less than half, and the rest is unexplained. That table furnishes V, J and clone size, whereas the DNA furnished D and trimming. Across this sample there are 350,000 to 400,000 clones, with about 12% seen only once. The ten largest clones add up to 0.008% to 0.011% of the sample.

Sample: naive CD4+ T cells from blood. The sample's cell subset or site label, decoded: true naive CD4+ T cells. The clonotype originates from a woman between 18 and 29 years old with type 1 diabetes. This chain is built from TRBV5-6 and TRBJ2-3; 10 bases in between match TRBD2. The CDR3 loop reads CASSLRTSGRKGTDTQYF. The nucleotides read TGTGCCAGCAGCTTGAGGACTAGCGGAAGGAAAGGCACAGATACGCAGTATTTT.